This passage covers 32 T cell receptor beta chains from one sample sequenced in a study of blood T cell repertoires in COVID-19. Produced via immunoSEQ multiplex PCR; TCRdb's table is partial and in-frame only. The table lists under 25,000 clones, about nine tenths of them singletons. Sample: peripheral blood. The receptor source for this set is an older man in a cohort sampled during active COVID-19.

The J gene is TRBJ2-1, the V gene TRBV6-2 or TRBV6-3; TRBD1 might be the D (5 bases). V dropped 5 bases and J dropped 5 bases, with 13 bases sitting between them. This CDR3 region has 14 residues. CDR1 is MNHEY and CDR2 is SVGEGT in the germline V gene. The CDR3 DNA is TGTGCCAGCAGTGGGTCAGGGCGAAACAATGAGCAGTTCTTC. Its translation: CASSGSGRNNEQFF.

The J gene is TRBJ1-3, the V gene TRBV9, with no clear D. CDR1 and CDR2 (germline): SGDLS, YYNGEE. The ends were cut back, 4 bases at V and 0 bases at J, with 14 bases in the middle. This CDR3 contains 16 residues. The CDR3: CASSSVLSSSGNTIYF. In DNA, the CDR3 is TGTGCCAGCAGCTCCGTCCTCTCCAGCTCTGGAAACACCATATATTTT. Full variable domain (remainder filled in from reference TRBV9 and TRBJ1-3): DSGVTQTPKHLITATGQRVTLRCSPRSGDLSVYWYQQSLDQGLQFLIQYYNGEERAKGNILERFSAQQFPDLHSELNLSSLELGDSALYFCASSSVLSSSGNTIYFGEGSWLTVV.

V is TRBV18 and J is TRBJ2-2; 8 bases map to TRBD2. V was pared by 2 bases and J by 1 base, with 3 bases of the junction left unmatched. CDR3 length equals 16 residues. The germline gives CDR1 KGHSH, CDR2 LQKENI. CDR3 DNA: TGTGCCAGCTCACCAATAACTAGCGGGAACACCGGGGAGCTGTTTTTT. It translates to CASSPITSGNTGELFF.

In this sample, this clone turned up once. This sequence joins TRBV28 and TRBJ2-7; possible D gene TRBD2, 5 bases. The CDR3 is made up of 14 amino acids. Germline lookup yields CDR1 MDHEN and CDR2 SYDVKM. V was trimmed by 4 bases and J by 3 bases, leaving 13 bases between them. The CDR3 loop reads CASSSLPGSYEQYF. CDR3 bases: TGTGCCAGCAGTTCCCTTCCGGGGAGCTACGAGCAGTACTTC.

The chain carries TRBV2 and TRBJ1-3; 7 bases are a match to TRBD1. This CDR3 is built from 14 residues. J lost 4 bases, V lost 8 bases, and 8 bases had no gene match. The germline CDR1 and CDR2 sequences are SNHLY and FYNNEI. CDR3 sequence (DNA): TGTGCCAGCCGAGTGGACAGGACAGGAAACACCATATATTTT. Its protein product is CASRVDRTGNTIYF.

The CDR3 DNA reads as TGTGCCAGCAGTTTCACGGGAAGTCCCACAGATACGCAGTATTTT. Protein product: CASSFTGSPTDTQYF. The gene calls are TRBV28 and TRBJ2-3, with D tentatively TRBD2 (5 bases). Germline values: CDR1 MDHEN, CDR2 SYDVKM. This CDR3 region has 15 residues. Trimming left V 3 bases short and J 2 bases short, with 12 bases between.

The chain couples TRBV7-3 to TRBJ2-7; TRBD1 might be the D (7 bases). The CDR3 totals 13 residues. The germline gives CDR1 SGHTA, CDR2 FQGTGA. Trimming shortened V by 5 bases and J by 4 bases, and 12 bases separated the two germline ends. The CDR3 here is CASSAGQSYEQYF. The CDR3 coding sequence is TGTGCCAGCAGCGCGGGACAGAGTTACGAGCAGTACTTC.

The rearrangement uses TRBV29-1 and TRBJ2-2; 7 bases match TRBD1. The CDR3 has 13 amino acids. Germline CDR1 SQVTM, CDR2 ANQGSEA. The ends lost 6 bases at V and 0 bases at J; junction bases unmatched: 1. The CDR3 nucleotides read TGCAGCGTGGACAGGTCGAACACCGGGGAGCTGTTTTTT. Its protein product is CSVDRSNTGELFF.

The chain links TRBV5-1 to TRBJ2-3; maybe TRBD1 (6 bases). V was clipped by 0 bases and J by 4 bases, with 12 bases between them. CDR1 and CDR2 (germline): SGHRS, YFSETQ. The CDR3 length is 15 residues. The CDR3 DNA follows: TGCGCCAGCAGCTTGGGTGGCAGGGGTGCAGATACGCAGTATTTT. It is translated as CASSLGGRGADTQYF.

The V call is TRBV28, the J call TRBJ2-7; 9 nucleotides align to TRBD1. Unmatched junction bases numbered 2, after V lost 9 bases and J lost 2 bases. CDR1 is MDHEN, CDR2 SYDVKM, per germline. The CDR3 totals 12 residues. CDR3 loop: CASRQGAYEQYF. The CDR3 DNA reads TGTGCCAGTAGACAGGGGGCCTACGAGCAGTACTTC.

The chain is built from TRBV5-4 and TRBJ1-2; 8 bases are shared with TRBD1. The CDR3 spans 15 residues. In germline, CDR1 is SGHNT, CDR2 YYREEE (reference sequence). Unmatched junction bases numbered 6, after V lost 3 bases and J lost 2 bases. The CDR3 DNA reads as TGTGCCAGCAGCTCCGGGACAGGAGAGAACTATGGCTACACCTTC. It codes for CASSSGTGENYGYTF.

CDR3 sequence: CASSDLGQLPGNTIYF. CDR3 coding DNA: TGTGCCAGCAGTGACCTGGGACAGCTCCCCGGAAACACCATATATTTT. The rearrangement joins TRBV6-1 to TRBJ1-3; TRBD1 aligns across 7 bases. V lost 3 bases to trimming and J lost 4 bases; unmatched junction nucleotides: 9. CDR1 MNHNS and CDR2 SASEGT come from the germline V gene. The CDR3 contains 16 residues.

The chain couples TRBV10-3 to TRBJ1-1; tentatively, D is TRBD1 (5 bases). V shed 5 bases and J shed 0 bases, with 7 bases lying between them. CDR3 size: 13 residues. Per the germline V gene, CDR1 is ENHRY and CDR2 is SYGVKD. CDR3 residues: CAISQGLNTEAFF. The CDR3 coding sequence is TGTGCCATCAGTCAGGGTCTGAACACTGAAGCTTTCTTT.

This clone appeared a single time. Here the CDR3 DNA reads TGTGCCAGCAGCCAAGCAGGGTTTGGCTACACCTTC. This translates into CASSQAGFGYTF. The chain carries TRBV14 and TRBJ1-2; the D gene is possibly TRBD1 (5 bases). The V end was cut by 1 base, the J end by 7 bases, with 7 bases between. CDR1 and CDR2 from the germline V gene are SGHDN and FVKESK. CDR3 length equals 12 residues.

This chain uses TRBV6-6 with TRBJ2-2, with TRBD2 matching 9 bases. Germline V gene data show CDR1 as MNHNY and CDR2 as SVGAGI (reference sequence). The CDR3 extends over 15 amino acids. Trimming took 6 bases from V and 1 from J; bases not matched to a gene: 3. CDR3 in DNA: TGTGCCAGCAGCCTTAGCGGGAGGAACACCGGGGAGCTGTTTTTT. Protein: CASSLSGRNTGELFF.

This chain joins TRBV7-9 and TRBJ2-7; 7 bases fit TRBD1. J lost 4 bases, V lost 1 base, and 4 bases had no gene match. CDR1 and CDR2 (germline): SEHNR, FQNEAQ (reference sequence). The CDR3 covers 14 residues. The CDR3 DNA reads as TGTGCCAGCAGCTTAGGACAGGGCTTTTACGAGCAGTACTTC. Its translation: CASSLGQGFYEQYF.

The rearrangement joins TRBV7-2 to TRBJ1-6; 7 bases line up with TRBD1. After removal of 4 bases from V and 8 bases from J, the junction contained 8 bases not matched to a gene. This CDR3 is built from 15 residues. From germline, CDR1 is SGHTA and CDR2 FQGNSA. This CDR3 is CASSSLAGGYSPLHF. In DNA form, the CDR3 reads TGTGCCAGCAGCTCCCTGGCAGGGGGTTATTCACCCCTCCACTTT.

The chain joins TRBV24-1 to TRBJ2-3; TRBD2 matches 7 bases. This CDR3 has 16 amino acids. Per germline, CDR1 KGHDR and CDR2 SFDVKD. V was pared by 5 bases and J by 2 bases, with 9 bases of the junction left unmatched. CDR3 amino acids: CATSGEPGGPTDTQYF. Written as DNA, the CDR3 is TGTGCCACCAGTGGGGAGCCGGGAGGCCCCACAGATACGCAGTATTTT.

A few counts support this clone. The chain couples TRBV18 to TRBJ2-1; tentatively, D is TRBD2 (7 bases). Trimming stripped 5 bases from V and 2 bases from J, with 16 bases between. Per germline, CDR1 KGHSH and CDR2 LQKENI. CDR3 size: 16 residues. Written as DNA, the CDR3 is TGTGCCAGCTCATCGCGGGGGACACGACCCTACAATGAGCAGTTCTTC. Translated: CASSSRGTRPYNEQFF.

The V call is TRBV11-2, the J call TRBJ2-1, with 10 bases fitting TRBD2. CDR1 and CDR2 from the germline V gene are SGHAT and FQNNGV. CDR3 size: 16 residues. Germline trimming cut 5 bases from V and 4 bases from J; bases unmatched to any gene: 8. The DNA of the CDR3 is TGTGCCAGCAGCAGACAGGGAGCGGGAGGGTACAATGAGCAGTTCTTC. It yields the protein CASSRQGAGGYNEQFF. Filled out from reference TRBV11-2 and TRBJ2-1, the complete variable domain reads EAGVAQSPRYKIIEKRQSVAFWCNPISGHATLYWYQQILGQGPKLLIQFQNNGVVDDSQLPKDRFSAERLKGVDSTLKIQPAKLEDSAVYLCASSRQGAGGYNEQFFGPGTRLTVL.

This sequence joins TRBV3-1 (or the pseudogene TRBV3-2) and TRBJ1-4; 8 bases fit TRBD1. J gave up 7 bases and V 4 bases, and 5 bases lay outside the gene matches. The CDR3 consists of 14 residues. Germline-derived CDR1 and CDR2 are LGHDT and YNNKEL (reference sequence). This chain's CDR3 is CASSPTGGGEKLFF. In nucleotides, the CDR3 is TGTGCCAGCAGCCCCACAGGGGGGGGTGAAAAACTGTTTTTT.

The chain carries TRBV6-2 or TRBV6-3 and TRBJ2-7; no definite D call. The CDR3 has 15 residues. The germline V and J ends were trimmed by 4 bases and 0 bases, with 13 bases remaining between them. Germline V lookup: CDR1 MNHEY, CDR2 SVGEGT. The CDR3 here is CASSSIVTVSYEQYF. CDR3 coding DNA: TGTGCCAGCAGTTCGATAGTCACAGTCTCCTACGAGCAGTACTTC.

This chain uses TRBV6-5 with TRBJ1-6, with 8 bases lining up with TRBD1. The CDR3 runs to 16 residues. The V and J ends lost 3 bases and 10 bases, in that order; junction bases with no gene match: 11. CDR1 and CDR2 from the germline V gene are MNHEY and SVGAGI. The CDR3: CASSYSDKRQGSPLHF. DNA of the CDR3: TGTGCCAGCAGTTATTCAGACAAACGACAGGGGTCACCCCTCCACTTT.

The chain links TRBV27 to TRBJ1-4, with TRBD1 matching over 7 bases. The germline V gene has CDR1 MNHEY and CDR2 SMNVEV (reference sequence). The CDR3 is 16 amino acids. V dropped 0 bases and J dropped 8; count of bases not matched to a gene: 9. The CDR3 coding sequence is TGTGCCAGCAGTTTATCGCGTAGACAGGGAAGGGAAAAACTGTTTTTT. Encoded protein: CASSLSRRQGREKLFF.

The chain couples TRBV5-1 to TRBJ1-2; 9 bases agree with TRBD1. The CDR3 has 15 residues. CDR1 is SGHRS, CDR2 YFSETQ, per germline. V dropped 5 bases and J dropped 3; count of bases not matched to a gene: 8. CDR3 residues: CASRQGTGRHYGYTF. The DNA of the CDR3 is TGCGCCAGCAGGCAGGGGACAGGGCGCCACTATGGCTACACCTTC.

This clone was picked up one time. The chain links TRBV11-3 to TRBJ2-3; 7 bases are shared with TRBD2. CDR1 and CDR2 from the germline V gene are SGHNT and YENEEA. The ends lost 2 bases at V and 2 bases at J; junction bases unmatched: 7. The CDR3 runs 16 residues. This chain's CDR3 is CASSLTSDPTTDTQYF. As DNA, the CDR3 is TGTGCCAGCAGCTTAACTAGCGACCCGACCACAGATACGCAGTATTTT.

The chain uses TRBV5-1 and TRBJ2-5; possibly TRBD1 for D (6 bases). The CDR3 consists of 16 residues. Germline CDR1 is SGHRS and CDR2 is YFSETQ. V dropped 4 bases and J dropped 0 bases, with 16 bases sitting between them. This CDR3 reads CASSPRQVQYQETQYF. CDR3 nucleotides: TGCGCCAGCAGCCCTCGACAGGTCCAGTACCAAGAGACCCAGTACTTC.

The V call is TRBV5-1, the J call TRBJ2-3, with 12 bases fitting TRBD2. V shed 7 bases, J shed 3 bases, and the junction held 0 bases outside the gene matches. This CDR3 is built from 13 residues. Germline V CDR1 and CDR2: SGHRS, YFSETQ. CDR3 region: CASGTSGTDTQYF. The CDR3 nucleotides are TGCGCCAGCGGGACTAGCGGGACAGATACGCAGTATTTT.

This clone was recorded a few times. For the CDR3, the DNA is TGTGCCAGCAGGGAGGGCACAGATACGCAGTATTTT. This gives the protein CASREGTDTQYF. The chain is built from TRBV7-9 and TRBJ2-3, with TRBD2 as a possible D gene (5 bases). The CDR3 contains 12 residues. Trimming cost V 6 bases and J 1 base, with 5 bases left between them. Germline V gives CDR1 SEHNR, CDR2 FQNEAQ (reference sequence).

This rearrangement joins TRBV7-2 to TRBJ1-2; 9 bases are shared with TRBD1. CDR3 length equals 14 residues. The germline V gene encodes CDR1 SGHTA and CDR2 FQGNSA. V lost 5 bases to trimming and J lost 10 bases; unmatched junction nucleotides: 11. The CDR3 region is CASSLGGQGRPYTF. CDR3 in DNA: TGTGCCAGCAGCCTCGGGGGACAGGGCCGGCCCTACACCTTC.

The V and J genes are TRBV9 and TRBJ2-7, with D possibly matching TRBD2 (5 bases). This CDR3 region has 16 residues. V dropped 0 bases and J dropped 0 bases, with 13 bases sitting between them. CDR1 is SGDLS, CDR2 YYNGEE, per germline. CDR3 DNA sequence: TGTGCCAGCAGCGTAGAGCCTAGCCCGAGCTCCTACGAGCAGTACTTC. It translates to CASSVEPSPSSYEQYF.

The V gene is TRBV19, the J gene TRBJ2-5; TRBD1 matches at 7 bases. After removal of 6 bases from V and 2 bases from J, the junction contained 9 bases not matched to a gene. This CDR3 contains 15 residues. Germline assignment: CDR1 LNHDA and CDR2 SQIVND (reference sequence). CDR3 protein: CASSFSTGLQETQYF. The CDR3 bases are TGTGCCAGTAGCTTCTCGACAGGGCTACAAGAGACCCAGTACTTC.